The following is a TCR beta chain sequence with its context. TCRdb keeps only in-frame clones here, not all; method: immunoSEQ multiplex PCR. The sample holds thousands of clones, about nine tenths seen once. The germline gives CDR1 MNHNY, CDR2 SVGAGI (reference sequence). This CDR3 spans 12 amino acids. V shed 5 bases and J 4 bases; nucleotides not matched to a gene: 0. These data originate in a study of tumor T cells in aggressive B-cell lymphoma. The clonotype was recovered from an adult with diffuse large B cell lymphoma. Material: tumor tissue. The chain carries TRBV6-6 and TRBJ1-2, with 8 bases identical to TRBD1. Here the CDR3 DNA reads TGTGCCAGCAGTGACAGGGGCTATGGCTACACCTTC. This gives the protein CASSDRGYGYTF.